Following are 22 T cell receptor beta chains from one sample sequenced in a study of blood T cells in healthy people across ages. A sample-barcoded 5' primer and a J-beta primer mix were used in a second PCR of roughly 6 to 11 cycles. TCRdb ran MiXCR on the 5' RACE reads and lists one entry per CDR3 protein. The table has some 1 million distinct CDR3 sequences, roughly 45% seen once. Sequenced material: blood. These receptors originate from a woman aged 60-75 years in good health.

The chain combines TRBV20-1 with TRBJ2-7, with 9 bases that match TRBD1. Germline V gene sequence: CDR1 DFQATT, CDR2 SNEGSKA (reference sequence). This CDR3 is built from 15 residues. The J segment lost 0 bases and the V segment lost 6 bases, leaving 9 bases of the junction unmatched. The CDR3 loop is CSARPRDRASYEQYF. In DNA, the CDR3 is TGCAGTGCCCGTCCCCGGGACAGGGCCTCCTACGAGCAGTACTTC.

The chain employs TRBV5-1 and TRBJ2-7; 8 bases are a match to TRBD2. This CDR3 spans 16 amino acids. The trim removed 0 bases at V and 0 bases at J, leaving 5 bases unmatched. Germline CDR1 SGHRS, CDR2 YFSETQ. The CDR3 is CASSLAVSGSSYEQYF. The CDR3 DNA reads as TGCGCCAGCAGCTTGGCCGTCAGCGGGAGCTCCTACGAGCAGTACTTC.

This clonotype was detected a few times. The chain carries TRBV3-1 and TRBJ2-5; D may be TRBD1 (6 bases). V lost 0 bases, J lost 3 bases, and 8 bases lay in between. The CDR3 is 14 amino acids. From germline, CDR1 is LGHDT and CDR2 YNNKEL (reference sequence). CDR3 DNA: TGTGCCAGCAGCCAAGAGCCAGGGGAAGAGACCCAGTACTTC. Protein sequence: CASSQEPGEETQYF.

The V gene is TRBV14, the J gene TRBJ2-1; no definite D call. Germline V gene lookup returns CDR1 SGHDN and CDR2 FVKESK. The V end lost 3 bases, the J end lost 13 bases, and 16 bases lay between the germline ends. CDR3 length: 13 residues. The CDR3 region is CASSQDRGAGQFF. The CDR3 DNA reads TGTGCCAGCAGCCAGGACCGCGGAGCAGGACAGTTCTTC.

J is TRBJ2-7 and V is TRBV2; no clear D gene. From germline, CDR1 is SNHLY and CDR2 FYNNEI. CDR3 length: 13 amino acids. V lost 7 bases and J 1 base, leaving 11 bases between the germline ends. This CDR3 is CASTKVGSYEQYF. CDR3 nucleotide sequence: TGTGCCAGCACGAAAGTCGGATCCTACGAGCAGTACTTC. Supplemented by reference TRBV2 and TRBJ2-7, the full variable domain reads EPEVTQTPSHQVTQMGQEVILRCVPISNHLYFYWYRQILGQKVEFLVSFYNNEISEKSEIFDDQFSVERPDGSNFTLKIRSTKLEDSAMYFCASTKVGSYEQYFGPGTRLTVT.

The chain combines TRBV30 with TRBJ2-5, with unresolved D. The CDR3 is 12 residues long. Germline V gene lookup returns CDR1 GTSNPN and CDR2 SVGIG (reference sequence). V was clipped by 4 bases and J by 2 bases, with 8 bases between them. The CDR3 coding sequence is TGTGCCTGGAACGCTGGACAAGAGACCCAGTACTTC. Translation: CAWNAGQETQYF.

This clonotype has more than one count but fewer than ten. The gene calls are TRBV6-6 and TRBJ1-1, with 7 bases fitting TRBD1. Trimming took 6 bases from V and 7 from J; bases not matched to a gene: 5. Germline lookup yields CDR1 MNHNY and CDR2 SVGAGI (reference sequence). The CDR3 runs to 12 residues. CDR3 loop: CASRHRGGEAFF. The CDR3 nucleotides are TGTGCCAGCAGGCACAGGGGAGGTGAAGCTTTCTTT.

This clonotype was detected a few times. This rearrangement joins TRBV5-1 to TRBJ2-4; D not resolved. The DNA end is a closer match to TRBJ2-7, so the J assignment may be wrong. The CDR3 consists of 14 residues. Germline loops: CDR1 SGHRS, CDR2 YFSETQ. In nucleotides, the CDR3 is TGCGCCAGCAGCTCTATGACCAACAGTGGCGAGCAGTACTTC. This sequence encodes CASSSMTNSGEQYF.

The chain combines TRBV20-1 with TRBJ2-1, with D unresolved. The CDR3 extends over 15 amino acids. V gave up 3 bases and J gave up 1 base, with 13 bases separating them. Germline lookup yields CDR1 DFQATT and CDR2 SNEGSKA (reference sequence). CDR3 bases: TGCAGTGCTAGGAAGAAGTTGGGGTCCTACAATGAGCAGTTCTTC. As protein: CSARKKLGSYNEQFF.

V usage is TRBV18 and J usage is TRBJ2-1; no clear D. CDR1 and CDR2 from the germline V gene are KGHSH and LQKENI. V lost 2 bases and J 4 bases, leaving 12 bases between the germline ends. The CDR3 is 15 residues long. The CDR3: CASSPGVALYNEQFF. Written as DNA, the CDR3 is TGTGCCAGCTCACCAGGGGTAGCCTTATACAATGAGCAGTTCTTC.

Only a few counts were recorded for this clonotype. The chain couples TRBV28 to TRBJ2-3, with D uncertain. The V gene's germline CDR1 is MDHEN and CDR2 SYDVKM. The CDR3 is 12 amino acids. V gave up 5 bases and J gave up 9 bases, with 12 bases separating them. In DNA, the CDR3 is TGTGCCAGCAGTCCTGACTCGATCACGCAGTATTTT. Its translation: CASSPDSITQYF.

This clonotype was recorded a few times. CDR3: CASELGGTDTQYF. Written as DNA, the CDR3 is TGTGCCAGCGAGCTGGGGGGCACAGATACGCAGTATTTT. V is TRBV28 and J is TRBJ2-3, with D perhaps TRBD1 or TRBD2 (5 bases each). CDR1 and CDR2 from the germline V gene are MDHEN and SYDVKM. The CDR3 is made up of 13 amino acids. The V gene lost 8 bases and the J gene lost 1 base, with 10 bases spanning the gap. The full variable domain, its missing parts supplied by reference TRBV28 and TRBJ2-3, is DVKVTQSSRYLVKRTGEKVFLECVQDMDHENMFWYRQDPGLGLRLIYFSYDVKMKEKGDIPEGYSVSREKKERFSLILESASTNQTSMYLCASELGGTDTQYFGPGTRLTVL.

The chain has TRBV10-3 and TRBJ2-4; TRBD2 matches at 7 bases. The DNA matches TRBJ2-7 better at its end, which makes the J call doubtful. CDR1 and CDR2 from the germline V gene are ENHRY and SYGVKD. This CDR3 has 13 residues. The chain's CDR3 is CAIKREGPYEQYF. CDR3 in DNA: TGTGCCATCAAGAGGGAGGGACCCTACGAGCAGTACTTC.

The genes are TRBV13 and TRBJ2-1, with TRBD1 matching over 7 bases. Germline CDR1 reads PRHDT; CDR2 reads FYEKMQ (reference sequence). CDR3 size: 14 residues. V lost 5 bases and J lost 5; bases outside the gene matches: 6. The CDR3 reads CASSVRDSNNEQFF. The CDR3 nucleotides read TGTGCCAGCAGCGTCCGGGACAGCAACAATGAGCAGTTCTTC.

The chain carries TRBV20-1 and TRBJ2-3; D is unclear. The CDR3 runs to 14 residues. The V gene lost 1 base and the J gene lost 2 bases, with 10 bases spanning the gap. Germline CDR1 is DFQATT and CDR2 is SNEGSKA (reference sequence). The CDR3 DNA reads TGCAGTGCTAGAGGCGTAGGCAACACAGATACGCAGTATTTT. It encodes CSARGVGNTDTQYF.

The genes are TRBV5-6 and TRBJ1-4; a weak D match, TRBD1 (5 bases). CDR1 is SGHDT and CDR2 is YYEEEE in the germline V gene. The V end lost 4 bases, the J end lost 8 bases, and 12 bases lay between the germline ends. The CDR3 consists of 13 residues. CDR3 amino acids: CASSGGDSEKLFF. As DNA, the CDR3 is TGTGCCAGCAGCGGGGGGGACTCCGAAAAACTGTTTTTT.

The V call is TRBV15, the J call TRBJ2-3; D gene uncertain. This CDR3 has 15 residues. Germline lookup yields CDR1 LNHNV and CDR2 YYDKDF (reference sequence). Trimming took off 5 bases at V and 1 base at J, with 13 bases between the two ends. CDR3 sequence reads: CATSSRPAGTDTQYF. In DNA form, the CDR3 reads TGTGCCACCAGCTCGCGCCCCGCCGGCACAGATACGCAGTATTTT. Looking up the rest from reference TRBV15 and TRBJ2-3 gives the full variable domain: DAMVIQNPRYQVTQFGKPVTLSCSQTLNHNVMYWYQQKSSQAPKLLFHYYDKDFNNEADTPDNFQSRRPNTSFCFLDIRSPGLGDTAMYLCATSSRPAGTDTQYFGPGTRLTVL.

This clonotype was detected only a few times. The chain joins TRBV12-3 or TRBV12-4 to TRBJ2-1; TRBD2 might be the D (6 bases). The germline V and J ends were trimmed by 7 bases and 5 bases, with 18 bases remaining between them. There are 15 residues in the CDR3. Here the CDR3 DNA reads TGTGCCAGCACCACCATAGGGAGGAGAAACAATGAGCAGTTCTTC. Encoded protein: CASTTIGRRNNEQFF.

This clonotype was seen a few times. This sequence joins TRBV2 and TRBJ2-7; no clear D. This CDR3 has 13 residues. Germline CDR1 and CDR2: SNHLY and FYNNEI. The V and J ends lost 6 bases and 2 bases respectively, with 11 bases between them. In nucleotides, the CDR3 is TGTGCCAGCAGGGCTAGGTCTGCCTACGAGCAGTACTTC. Translated: CASRARSAYEQYF.

The chain uses TRBV10-3 and TRBJ2-7; 7 bases match TRBD1. J gave up 4 bases and V 3 bases, and 9 bases lay outside the gene matches. Germline lookup yields CDR1 ENHRY and CDR2 SYGVKD. The CDR3 length is 15 residues. DNA of the CDR3: TGTGCCATCAGTGACGCCGGGACAGCTACTTACGAGCAGTACTTC. Its protein product is CAISDAGTATYEQYF.

The chain carries TRBV13 and TRBJ2-7; D is unresolved. Trimming removed 4 bases from V and 3 bases from J, with 10 bases in between. Germline V gives CDR1 PRHDT, CDR2 FYEKMQ (reference sequence). The CDR3 has 13 amino acids. CDR3 loop: CASSSGRNYEQYF. The CDR3 nucleotides are TGTGCCAGCAGCTCCGGACGGAACTACGAGCAGTACTTC.

This clonotype came up a few times. The chain links TRBV6-6 to TRBJ2-7; a weak D match, TRBD2 (6 bases). Germline CDR1 reads MNHNY; CDR2 reads SVGAGI (reference sequence). The V end lost 6 bases, the J end lost 4 bases, and 13 bases lay between the germline ends. This CDR3 has 13 amino acids. The CDR3: CASRGGLIYEQYF. The CDR3 DNA is TGTGCCAGCAGGGGGGGACTGATATACGAGCAGTACTTC.